Below are 30 T cell receptor beta chains sequenced from a single sample in a study of T cells in severe cutaneous drug reactions (dated 2019 in TCRdb). Sequenced donors were patients with carbamazepine-induced Stevens-Johnson syndrome or toxic epidermal necrolysis (CBZ-SJS/TEN). Sequencing was performed on an Illumina MiSeq. For both bulk and single-cell sequencing, libraries were prepared with the iRepertoire multiplex PCR system and TCR subtype-specific primers. TCRdb reprocessed the reads, and each CDR3 protein sequence is entered once, without DNA. This sample's listing comprises several thousand distinct CDR3 sequences. The top ten constitute more than 75% of the sample. Sequencing input: PBMCs. Source of these receptors: a human donor with Stevens-Johnson syndrome, a severe cutaneous drug reaction.

The rearrangement links TRBV12-3 or TRBV12-4 to TRBJ1-5; the TCRdb call, TRBD1, lacks DNA for checking. There are 18 residues in the CDR3. This CDR3 is CASRPLDRGENSNQPQHF.

Measured by frequency, this clonotype is large. This chain uses TRBV28 with TRBJ2-1. CDR3 length: 13 amino acids. Per the germline V gene, CDR1 is MDHEN and CDR2 is SYDVKM. CDR3 region: CATEMRGYNEQFF.

The rearrangement links TRBV18 to TRBJ1-4; absent DNA, TCRdb's TRBD1 call cannot be checked. The germline CDR1 and CDR2 sequences are KGHSH and LQKENI. This CDR3 comprises 13 residues. CDR3 residues: CASSPLTGEKLFF.

This CDR3 reads CASSLRRRDTEAFF. The rearrangement uses TRBV12-3 or TRBV12-4 and TRBJ1-1. This CDR3 is built from 14 residues.

The CDR3 loop is CATLELGDNEQFF. This chain joins TRBV10-3 and TRBJ2-1; there is no DNA to check the TCRdb D call of TRBD1. The CDR3 contains 13 residues. The germline CDR1 and CDR2 sequences are ENHRY and SYGVKD.

The CDR3 is CASRNTSVGQYF. This chain uses TRBV6-1 with TRBJ2-7; TCRdb's D gene call, TRBD2, goes unchecked for lack of DNA. The CDR3 consists of 12 residues. Germline CDR1 reads MNHNS; CDR2 reads SASEGT.

The CDR3 here is CASSPDGNQPQHF. The chain links TRBV7-9 to TRBJ1-5. The V gene's germline CDR1 is SEHNR and CDR2 FQNEAQ (reference sequence). This CDR3 has 13 residues.

The gene calls are TRBV27 and TRBJ2-5; TCRdb designates TRBD2, a call that cannot be tested without DNA. CDR1 and CDR2 (germline): MNHEY, SMNVEV (reference sequence). The CDR3 sequence is 15 residues long. The CDR3 sequence is CASSTYLAEQETQYF.

The V and J genes are TRBV12-3 or TRBV12-4 and TRBJ1-3. The CDR3 is made up of 14 amino acids. The CDR3 sequence: CASSLRRSGNTIYF.

The chain has TRBV18 and TRBJ2-1; without DNA, the TCRdb call of TRBD2 cannot be checked. From germline, CDR1 is KGHSH and CDR2 LQKENI. The CDR3 runs to 15 residues. CDR3 loop: CASSPGASGRNEQFF.

The V gene is TRBV27, the J gene TRBJ2-3; absent DNA, TCRdb's TRBD1 call cannot be checked. Germline-derived CDR1 and CDR2 are MNHEY and SMNVEV (reference sequence). The CDR3 has 15 residues. CDR3 sequence reads: CASTYPGRNTDTQYF.

The chain links TRBV13 to TRBJ2-7; the D call of TRBD1 rests on TCRdb alone, since no DNA is present to check it. CDR3 size: 14 residues. Germline values: CDR1 PRHDT, CDR2 FYEKMQ (reference sequence). The CDR3 loop reads CASSLAQGLGEQYF.

CDR3 residues: CASSTRGQTDTQYF. The rearrangement uses TRBV5-1 and TRBJ2-3; TCRdb indicates TRBD1, and absent DNA this call remains unverified. Germline V gene lookup returns CDR1 SGHRS and CDR2 YFSETQ. The CDR3 has 14 amino acids.

The chain employs TRBV28 and TRBJ1-2; TCRdb returns TRBD1, unconfirmable since there is no DNA. CDR3 length equals 16 residues. The germline V gene encodes CDR1 MDHEN and CDR2 SYDVKM. The CDR3: CASSLFPGASNYGYTF.

The chain links TRBV27 to TRBJ2-1; TCRdb calls TRBD1, which cannot be checked without DNA. The CDR3 covers 17 residues. Germline V lookup: CDR1 MNHEY, CDR2 SMNVEV (reference sequence). CDR3 amino acids: CASSSTPGQGSYNEQFF.

This chain uses TRBV7-2 with TRBJ2-1; absent DNA, TCRdb's TRBD2 call cannot be checked. The CDR3 contains 18 residues. Per the germline V gene, CDR1 is SGHTA and CDR2 is FQGNSA. The CDR3 sequence is CASSFGTFRRSSYNEQFF.

The chain links TRBV10-3 to TRBJ2-6; TCRdb's assignment of TRBD1 cannot be checked, as there is no DNA. Per germline, CDR1 ENHRY and CDR2 SYGVKD. This CDR3 has 17 residues. CDR3 in amino acids: CAISRTGGIPGANVLTF.

Its frequency marks this clonotype as medium-sized (0.01 to 0.1%). The V and J genes are TRBV2 and TRBJ2-1; TCRdb returns TRBD2, unconfirmable since there is no DNA. CDR1 and CDR2 (germline): SNHLY, FYNNEI. This CDR3 has 15 amino acids. CDR3 in amino acids: CASSAGLAGGPRKFF. Supplemented by reference TRBV2 and TRBJ2-1, the full variable domain reads EPEVTQTPSHQVTQMGQEVILRCVPISNHLYFYWYRQILGQKVEFLVSFYNNEISEKSEIFDDQFSVERPDGSNFTLKIRSTKLEDSAMYFCASSAGLAGGPRKFFGPGTRLTVL.

This clonotype is classed as medium-sized by frequency. V gene TRBV29-1 combines with J gene TRBJ1-1; TCRdb reports TRBD1, a call that lacks DNA to check it against. CDR1 is SQVTM and CDR2 is ANQGSEA in the germline V gene. The CDR3 length is 14 residues. The CDR3 reads CSVEDRAGISEAFF.

The V call is TRBV6-1, the J call TRBJ1-6; TCRdb returns TRBD1, unconfirmable since there is no DNA. Germline V CDR1 and CDR2: MNHNS, SASEGT. The CDR3 spans 17 residues. The CDR3 sequence: CASSEWSLGQNNSPLHF.

The chain uses TRBV12-3 or TRBV12-4 and TRBJ2-5. The CDR3 loop spans 13 amino acids. The CDR3 here is CASRRQIQETQYF.

The chain couples TRBV12-3 or TRBV12-4 to TRBJ1-3; TCRdb's assignment of TRBD1 cannot be checked, as there is no DNA. The CDR3 loop spans 15 amino acids. CDR3 protein: CASSPGDRGGNTIYF.

The V gene is TRBV7-2, the J gene TRBJ2-1; checking the TCRdb D call of TRBD1 is not possible without DNA. Looked up from germline, CDR1 is SGHTA and CDR2 is FQGNSA. The CDR3 has 13 amino acids. The chain's CDR3 is CASSPLAGWEQFF.

J is TRBJ2-2 and V is TRBV27; TCRdb selects TRBD2, and the lack of DNA leaves this call unchecked. Germline V CDR1 and CDR2: MNHEY, SMNVEV (reference sequence). CDR3 length: 13 amino acids. CDR3 loop: CASSPAVAGELFF.

This chain uses TRBV3-1 with TRBJ2-5; TCRdb's D call of TRBD1 is untestable without DNA. Germline V gene data show CDR1 as LGHDT and CDR2 as YNNKEL (reference sequence). The CDR3 has 16 residues. The CDR3 sequence is CASSQEPGAFQETQYF.

By frequency, this clonotype is medium-sized. The chain is built from TRBV6-2 or TRBV6-3 and TRBJ2-7. Per the germline V gene, CDR1 is MNHEY and CDR2 is SVGEGT. The CDR3 has 13 residues. The CDR3 spells CASRDSPADEQYF.

The chain joins TRBV27 to TRBJ1-2; absent DNA, TCRdb's TRBD1 call cannot be checked. The CDR3 covers 12 residues. The germline V gene encodes CDR1 MNHEY and CDR2 SMNVEV (reference sequence). CDR3 loop: CASNGQGGGYTF.

The chain combines TRBV15 with TRBJ2-7. The CDR3 covers 13 residues. Germline V lookup: CDR1 LNHNV, CDR2 YYDKDF (reference sequence). CDR3: CATSRDPRYEQYF.

The gene calls are TRBV20-1 and TRBJ2-7; no DNA is available, so the TRBD2 call from TCRdb remains unchecked. This CDR3 contains 15 residues. Germline CDR1 and CDR2: DFQATT and SNEGSKA (reference sequence). The CDR3 region is CSARGLKGGSYEQYF.

This clonotype is called medium-sized based on its frequency. The V and J genes are TRBV11-2 and TRBJ2-5; TCRdb outputs TRBD1, but without DNA this stays unchecked. The CDR3 covers 14 residues. The germline gives CDR1 SGHAT, CDR2 FQNNGV. The CDR3: CASSHWTDQETQYF.